Judged by abundance, the clone carrying this TCR beta chain is medium-sized (0.01 to 0.1%). Its matching antigen is unknown. The Oncomine TCR Beta short-read assay sequenced DNA from cultured CD4+ T cells. From cultured CD4+ T cells, genomic DNA was extracted. MiXCR, run by TCRdb on the PCR reads, gives a single entry per CDR3 protein. This table has roughly 4,200 distinct CDR3 sequences, about 20% appearing once. These data are taken from a study of vaccination and CD4 T cells after COVID-19. In the study overall: The makeup of the convalescents was six males and four females, two of them Hispanic.

Documented treatment: approximately 9-day PBMC culture with coronavirus spike peptide pools or control peptides (ViraFEST assay). Germline lookup yields CDR1 DFQATT and CDR2 SNEGSKA (reference sequence). Trimming pared 6 bases from V and 0 bases from J, leaving 11 bases between. The CDR3 runs 13 residues. The sample taken for sequencing was CD4+ T cells from blood, cultured in vitro. This TCR was sampled from a human donor who had recovered from COVID-19. The chain links TRBV20-1 to TRBJ1-1; the D gene is possibly TRBD1 (5 bases). The CDR3 nucleotides are TGCAGTGCCCTGGGACGGGTGAACACTGAAGCTTTCTTT. Its translation is CSALGRVNTEAFF.